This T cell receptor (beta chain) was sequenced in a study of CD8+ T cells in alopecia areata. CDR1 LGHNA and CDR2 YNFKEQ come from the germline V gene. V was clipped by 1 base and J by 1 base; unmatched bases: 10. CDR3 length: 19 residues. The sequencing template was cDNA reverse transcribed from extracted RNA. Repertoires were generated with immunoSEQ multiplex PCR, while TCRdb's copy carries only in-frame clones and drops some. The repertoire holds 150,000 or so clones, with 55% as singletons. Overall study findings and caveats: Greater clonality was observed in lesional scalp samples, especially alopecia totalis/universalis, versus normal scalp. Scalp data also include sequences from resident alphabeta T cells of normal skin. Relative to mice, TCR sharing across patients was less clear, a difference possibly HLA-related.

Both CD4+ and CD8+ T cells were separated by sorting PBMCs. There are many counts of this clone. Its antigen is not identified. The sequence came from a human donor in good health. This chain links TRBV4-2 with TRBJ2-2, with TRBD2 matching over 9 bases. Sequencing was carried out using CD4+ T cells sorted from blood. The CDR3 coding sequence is TGTGCCAGCAGCCAAGGGGAAAGTAGCGGGAGCTTGAACACCGGGGAGCTGTTTTTT. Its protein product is CASSQGESSGSLNTGELFF.